What follows are 8 T cell receptor beta chains derived from one specimen sequenced in a study of blood T cell repertoires in COVID-19. Sequencing was performed with immunoSEQ multiplex PCR; in TCRdb, only in-frame clones are kept and a portion is missing. The sample consists of about 72,000 clones, about 81% of them appearing once. The sample comprised peripheral blood. The receptors were sampled from a human donor in a cohort sampled during active COVID-19.

The rearrangement links TRBV10-3 to TRBJ1-3; possible D gene TRBD1, 6 bases. The CDR3 runs to 15 residues. The V gene's germline CDR1 is ENHRY and CDR2 SYGVKD. Trimming stripped 3 bases from V and 0 bases from J, with 9 bases between. CDR3 DNA: TGTGCCATCAGTGATCGGACAGACTCTGGAAACACCATATATTTT. Translation gives CAISDRTDSGNTIYF.

The V gene is TRBV5-1, the J gene TRBJ2-7; 8 bases are shared with TRBD1. The CDR3 has 14 residues. With V trimmed by 4 bases and J by 7 bases, 10 bases remained unmatched. Germline V gene lookup returns CDR1 SGHRS and CDR2 YFSETQ. This CDR3 reads CASSPGQARAEQYF. The CDR3 bases are TGCGCCAGCAGCCCGGGACAGGCCCGAGCGGAGCAGTACTTC.

This clone occurred once. This rearrangement joins TRBV5-4 to TRBJ2-7, with D perhaps TRBD2 (6 bases). CDR3 length equals 16 residues. The germline gives CDR1 SGHNT, CDR2 YYREEE (reference sequence). Trimming took 3 bases from V and 0 from J, leaving 16 bases between them. The CDR3 here is CASSWRLGRGSYEQYF. DNA of the CDR3: TGTGCCAGCAGCTGGAGGCTGGGGCGGGGCTCCTACGAGCAGTACTTC.

The V gene is TRBV7-2, the J gene TRBJ2-4, with D possibly being TRBD1 (5 bases). Looked up from germline, CDR1 is SGHTA and CDR2 is FQGNSA. The CDR3 is made up of 15 amino acids. Deletions cut 5 bases from V and 0 bases from J, with 11 bases between. CDR3: CASSLRGLAKNIQYF. The DNA for the CDR3 is TGTGCCAGCAGCCTTAGGGGCCTAGCCAAAAACATTCAGTACTTC. The variable domain in full, with the rest retrieved from reference TRBV7-2 and TRBJ2-4, is GAGVSQSPSNKVTEKGKDVELRCDPISGHTALYWYRQSLGQGLEFLIYFQGNSAPDKSGLPSDRFSAERTGGSVSTLTIQRTQQEDSAVYLCASSLRGLAKNIQYFGAGTRLSVL.

The CDR3 loop reads CASSQSETENYGYTF. The CDR3 bases are TGCGCCAGCAGCCAATCAGAGACAGAAAACTATGGCTACACCTTC. The rearrangement links TRBV4-1 to TRBJ1-2; D may be TRBD1 (5 bases). CDR1 and CDR2 (germline): MGHRA, YSYEKL. CDR3 length equals 15 residues. Trimming stripped 2 bases from V and 2 bases from J, with 12 bases between.

The chain uses TRBV30 and TRBJ1-4, with 7 bases matching TRBD1. The V gene's germline CDR1 is GTSNPN and CDR2 SVGIG (reference sequence). V shed 2 bases and J 1 base; nucleotides not matched to a gene: 4. The CDR3 is 15 amino acids. For the CDR3, the DNA is TGTGCCTGGAGTACACCAGGGGGAACTAATGAAAAACTGTTTTTT. Its translation: CAWSTPGGTNEKLFF.

The chain uses TRBV5-1 and TRBJ1-5; a possible D gene is TRBD1 (5 bases). This CDR3 contains 15 residues. V was clipped by 0 bases and J by 0 bases, with 7 bases between them. Per germline, CDR1 SGHRS and CDR2 YFSETQ. The CDR3 is CASSLEGDSNQPQHF. The CDR3 bases are TGCGCCAGCAGCTTGGAAGGGGATAGCAATCAGCCCCAGCATTTT. The variable domain in full, completed from reference TRBV5-1 and TRBJ1-5, reads KAGVTQTPRYLIKTRGQQVTLSCSPISGHRSVSWYQQTPGQGLQFLFEYFSETQRNKGNFPGRFSGRQFSNSRSEMNVSTLELGDSALYLCASSLEGDSNQPQHFGDGTRLSIL.

This sequence joins TRBV4-1 and TRBJ1-1; D is undetermined. This CDR3 has 14 amino acids. Trimming took off 2 bases at V and 2 bases at J, with 9 bases between the two ends. CDR1 is MGHRA and CDR2 is YSYEKL in the germline V gene. The CDR3 protein is CASSQLGRNTEAFF. In DNA, the CDR3 is TGCGCCAGCAGCCAACTAGGGAGAAACACTGAAGCTTTCTTT.